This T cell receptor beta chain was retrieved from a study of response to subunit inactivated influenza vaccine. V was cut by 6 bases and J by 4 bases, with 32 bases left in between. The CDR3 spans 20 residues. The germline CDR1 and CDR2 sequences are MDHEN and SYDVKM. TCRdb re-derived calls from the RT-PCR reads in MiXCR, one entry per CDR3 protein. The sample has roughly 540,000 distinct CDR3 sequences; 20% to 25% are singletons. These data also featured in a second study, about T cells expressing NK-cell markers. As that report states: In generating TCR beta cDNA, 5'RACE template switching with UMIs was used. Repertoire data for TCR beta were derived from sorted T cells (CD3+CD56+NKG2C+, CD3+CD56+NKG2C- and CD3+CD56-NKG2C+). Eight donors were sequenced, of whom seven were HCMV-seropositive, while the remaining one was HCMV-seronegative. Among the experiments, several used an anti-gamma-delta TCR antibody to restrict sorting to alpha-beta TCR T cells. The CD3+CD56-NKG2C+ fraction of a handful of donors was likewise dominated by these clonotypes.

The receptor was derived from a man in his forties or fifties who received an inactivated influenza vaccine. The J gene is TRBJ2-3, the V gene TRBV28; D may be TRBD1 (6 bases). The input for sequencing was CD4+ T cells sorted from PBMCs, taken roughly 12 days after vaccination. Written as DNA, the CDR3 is TGTGCCAGCAGCTACCCTTTGGGGGCCGCCTTCTCGCCGGATCCAGATACGCAGTATTTT. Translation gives CASSYPLGAAFSPDPDTQYF.